Listed below are T cell receptor beta chains from one sample, sequenced in a study of PD-1 blockade in classical Hodgkin lymphoma. Method: immunoSEQ multiplex PCR; TCRdb's copy keeps in-frame clones and lacks some. The sample lists 35,000 to 45,000 clones, roughly three quarters occurring once. Sequenced material: peripheral blood mononuclear cells (PBMCs), taken before the second cycle of nivolumab. Receptors originate from a human donor with classical Hodgkin lymphoma. Each CDR3 is given with its conserved first and last residue. Fields, in order: V gene, clone size, J gene, D gene, CDR3 protein, CDR3 DNA. D genes are given only for firm matches. For some rows the clone size is stated as once, few or many, or as a class when expanded; others skip it.

TRBV4-2	NA	TRBJ2-1	TRBD2	CASSQAGTRDHEQFF	TGTGCCAGCAGCCAAGCCGGGACTAGGGATCATGAGCAGTTCTTC
TRBV15	NA	TRBJ1-2	NA	CATSRERYGYTF	TGTGCCACCAGCAGAGAACGATATGGCTACACCTTC
TRBV5-4	NA	TRBJ1-2	NA	CASSLSSRGFSYTF	TGTGCCAGCAGCTTAAGCAGTAGGGGTTTCAGCTACACCTTC
TRBV9	once	TRBJ1-2	TRBD1	CASSPHEGTGTGYTF	TGTGCCAGCAGCCCTCATGAAGGGACAGGGACTGGCTACACCTTC
TRBV5-6	NA	TRBJ1-2	TRBD1	CASSLVPGQANYGYTF	TGTGCCAGCAGCTTGGTTCCGGGACAGGCTAACTATGGCTACACCTTC
TRBV5-1	NA	TRBJ2-1	TRBD2	CASNVPTSGRANEQFF	TGCGCCAGCAATGTCCCGACTAGCGGGAGGGCGAATGAGCAGTTCTTC
TRBV4-3	NA	TRBJ2-1	TRBD2	CASSQDMASGLYNEQFF	TGCGCCAGCAGCCAAGATATGGCTAGCGGGCTTTACAATGAGCAGTTCTTC
TRBV30	NA	TRBJ1-2	NA	CAWRPRAPNYGYTF	TGTGCCTGGAGACCGCGGGCCCCTAACTATGGCTACACCTTC
TRBV7-7	NA	TRBJ2-5	NA	CASSDGPVGETQYF	TGTGCCAGCAGCGACGGACCTGTAGGAGAGACCCAGTACTTC
TRBV2	NA	TRBJ2-1	TRBD2	CASRSGTSGFYEQFF	TGTGCCAGCAGATCCGGGACTAGCGGGTTCTATGAGCAGTTCTTC
TRBV5-1	NA	TRBJ1-2	NA	CASSLESNAYGYTF	TGCGCCAGCAGCTTGGAATCAAATGCTTATGGCTACACCTTC
TRBV5-1	many	TRBJ1-1	NA	CASSLGSPNTEAFF	TGCGCCAGCAGCTTGGGATCTCCGAACACTGAAGCTTTCTTT
TRBV2	NA	TRBJ1-1	NA	CASSGGRLNTEAFF	TGTGCCAGCAGTGGCGGCAGACTAAACACTGAAGCTTTCTTT
TRBV4-2	once	TRBJ2-3	TRBD1	CASSQDRGQGADTQYF	TGTGCCAGCAGCCAAGATCGCGGGCAGGGGGCAGATACGCAGTATTTT
TRBV5-1	NA	TRBJ2-7	TRBD2	CASSSGLAGGPSNF	TGCGCCAGCAGTTCAGGGCTAGCGGGAGGCCCCTCAAACTTC
TRBV5-4	NA	TRBJ1-2	NA	CASRSGQNYGYTF	TGTGCCAGCAGATCCGGACAGAACTATGGCTACACCTTC
TRBV6-5	NA	TRBJ2-2	NA	CASRNGRDTGELFF	TGTGCCAGCCGAAATGGTCGGGACACCGGGGAGCTGTTTTTT
TRBV12-5	NA	TRBJ1-5	NA	CASVSGHQPQHF	TGTGCTAGTGTCTCAGGGCATCAGCCCCAGCATTTT
TRBV14	NA	TRBJ1-1	NA	CASSRHRVGLSEAFF	TGTGCCAGCAGCCGACACAGGGTTGGGTTATCTGAAGCTTTCTTT
TRBV29-1	NA	TRBJ2-3	NA	CSVEGVPGTDTQYF	TGCAGCGTTGAAGGAGTTCCGGGCACAGATACGCAGTATTTT
TRBV13	NA	TRBJ1-4	NA	CASSSSGQGHEKLFF	TGTGCCAGCAGCTCCAGTGGGCAGGGCCATGAAAAACTGTTTTTT
TRBV11-1	NA	TRBJ2-1	NA	CASSFEQVSNEQFF	TGTGCCAGCAGCTTTGAACAGGTTTCCAATGAGCAGTTCTTC
TRBV6-1	few	TRBJ1-6	NA	CASSPGQRNSPLHF	TGTGCCAGCAGTCCTGGACAGAGAAATTCACCCCTCCACTTT
TRBV4-1	NA	TRBJ1-1	NA	CASSQDRVDTEAFF	TGCGCCAGCAGCCAAGATCGGGTAGACACTGAAGCTTTCTTT
TRBV2	NA	TRBJ1-4	NA	CASSENVATNEKLFF	TGTGCCAGCAGTGAAAACGTTGCAACTAATGAAAAACTGTTTTTT
TRBV5-1	NA	TRBJ2-1	NA	CASSPGGNPYNEQFF	TGCGCCAGCAGCCCTGGGGGGAACCCCTACAATGAGCAGTTCTTC
TRBV5-1	NA	TRBJ2-5	NA	CASSLDTGKGRETQYF	TGCGCCAGCAGCTTGGATACAGGGAAGGGACGAGAGACCCAGTACTTC
TRBV9	NA	TRBJ1-1	TRBD1	CASSGRDRGNTEAFF	TGTGCCAGCAGCGGAAGGGACAGGGGGAACACTGAAGCTTTCTTT
TRBV7-2	few	TRBJ1-5	TRBD1	CASSLGQSNQPQHF	TGTGCCAGCAGCCTGGGACAGAGCAATCAGCCCCAGCATTTT
TRBV7-9	few	TRBJ2-2	NA	CASTQGEWNTGELFF	TGTGCCAGCACCCAGGGCGAATGGAACACCGGGGAGCTGTTTTTT
TRBV15	NA	TRBJ2-1	NA	CATSRGRGRLGYNEQFF	TGTGCCACCAGCAGAGGACGGGGCCGGCTCGGGTACAATGAGCAGTTCTTC
TRBV19	few	TRBJ1-1	NA	CASSRVPSDTEAFF	TGTGCCAGTAGTAGGGTCCCCTCGGACACTGAAGCTTTCTTT
TRBV10-3	NA	TRBJ2-3	TRBD2	CAISLGTRGTDTQYF	TGTGCCATCAGCCTCGGGACTAGGGGCACAGATACGCAGTATTTT
TRBV6-5	NA	TRBJ2-7	NA	CASSPIGSEQYF	TGTGCCAGCAGTCCGATCGGATCCGAGCAGTACTTC
TRBV5-6	NA	TRBJ2-2	TRBD2	CASSTSLAGIGELFF	TGTGCCAGCAGCACAAGCCTAGCGGGGATCGGGGAGCTGTTTTTT
TRBV28	NA	TRBJ2-7	NA	CASSLFAEQYF	TGTGCCAGCAGTTTATTCGCCGAGCAGTACTTC
TRBV6-6	NA	TRBJ1-2	TRBD1	CASSYSRRTGDGYTF	TGTGCCAGCAGTTACTCGAGGCGGACAGGGGATGGCTACACCTTC
TRBV27	NA	TRBJ2-3	NA	CASRRGATSTDTQYF	TGTGCCAGCAGGAGAGGGGCGACTAGCACAGATACGCAGTATTTT
TRBV5-1	few	TRBJ1-6	NA	CASSLAPYNSPLHF	TGCGCCAGCAGCTTGGCCCCCTATAATTCACCCCTCCACTTT
TRBV5-4	few	TRBJ1-1	NA	CASSWVTEAFF	TGTGCCAGCAGCTGGGTCACTGAAGCTTTCTTT
TRBV6-5	NA	TRBJ1-2	TRBD1	CASTRTGGMGYTF	TGTGCCAGCACTAGGACAGGGGGCATGGGCTACACCTTC
TRBV5-1	few	TRBJ1-3	NA	CASSLGSSGNTIYF	TGCGCCAGCAGCTTAGGCTCCTCTGGAAACACCATATATTTT
TRBV30	few	TRBJ2-3	NA	CAWGGAGMAADTQYF	TGTGCCTGGGGAGGGGCAGGGATGGCGGCAGATACGCAGTATTTT
TRBV6-1	NA	TRBJ1-4	NA	CASSDGFGEKLFF	TGTGCCAGCAGTGATGGGTTTGGCGAAAAACTGTTTTTT
TRBV2	few	TRBJ1-2	NA	CASITEGSPNYGYTF	TGTGCCAGCATTACTGAGGGTTCGCCTAACTATGGCTACACCTTC
TRBV11-2	NA	TRBJ1-6	TRBD1	CASSFRTGDRRPLHF	TGTGCCAGCAGCTTTAGGACAGGAGATAGGAGACCCCTCCACTTT
TRBV9	NA	TRBJ1-1	TRBD1	CASSVDPGGVSEAFF	TGTGCCAGCAGCGTAGATCCAGGGGGCGTTTCTGAAGCTTTCTTT
TRBV7-8	few	TRBJ1-1	TRBD1	CASSLVFSPTGMNTEAFF	TGTGCCAGCAGCTTAGTATTTTCCCCGACAGGGATGAACACTGAAGCTTTCTTT
TRBV14	few	TRBJ1-4	NA	CASSQEARNEKLFF	TGTGCCAGCAGCCAAGAGGCGCGAAATGAAAAACTGTTTTTT
TRBV7-9	NA	TRBJ1-1	NA	CASSSRGASTEAFF	TGTGCCAGCAGCTCGCGGGGGGCGTCCACTGAAGCTTTCTTT
TRBV9	NA	TRBJ2-1	NA	CASSPLGVAYVFEQFF	TGTGCCAGCAGCCCCTTGGGGGTTGCATACGTTTTTGAGCAGTTCTTC
TRBV7-2	NA	TRBJ2-3	TRBD2	CASSSQPSGMRDTQYF	TGTGCCAGCAGCTCCCAGCCTAGCGGGATGAGGGATACGCAGTATTTT